This T cell receptor (beta chain) is drawn from a study of cytomegalovirus exposure and HLA in healthy donors. PCR employed 60 Vbeta and 13 Jbeta primers. This table comes from immunoSEQ multiplex PCR, and its TCRdb copy is limited to in-frame clones, with some not included. The sample holds under 110,000 clones, 60% to 85% seen once. V lost 4 bases to trimming and J lost 2 bases; unmatched junction nucleotides: 5. Germline CDR1 is LNHDA and CDR2 is SQIVND (reference sequence). This CDR3 spans 15 amino acids. This rearrangement joins TRBV19 to TRBJ1-2; TRBD1 matches 9 bases. The receptor comes from a male donor in good health and CMV-seropositive. Sequenced sample: PBMCs. The CDR3 sequence: CASSTPGQGNYGYTF. DNA of the CDR3: TGTGCCAGTAGTACACCGGGACAGGGAAACTATGGCTACACCTTC. Supplemented by reference TRBV19 and TRBJ1-2, the full variable domain reads DGGITQSPKYLFRKEGQNVTLSCEQNLNHDAMYWYRQDPGQGLRLIYYSQIVNDFQKGDIAEGYSVSREKKESFPLTVTSAQKNPTAFYLCASSTPGQGNYGYTFGSGTRLTVV.